The rows below give T cell receptor beta chains drawn from one sample of a study of blood T cell repertoires in COVID-19. Sequencing was performed with immunoSEQ multiplex PCR; in TCRdb, only in-frame clones are kept and a portion is missing. In the table there are under 250,000 clones, about 93% of which are singletons. The sample taken for sequencing was peripheral blood. Receptors originate from a man aged 25 to 45 with COVID-19, enrolled during active disease. Both conserved end residues are part of each CDR3. The order of the fields is D gene, J gene, clone size, V gene, CDR3 DNA, CDR3 protein. D genes are given only for firm matches. Clone size is not always given. Where it is, it says once, few, many or a class for expanded clones.

D: TRBD1
J: TRBJ2-1
size: once
V: TRBV19
DNA: TGTGCCAGTAGTATGGGACAGGGAGGGTACAATGAGCAGTTCTTC
CDR3: CASSMGQGGYNEQFF

D: NA
J: TRBJ1-1
size: NA
V: TRBV11-2
DNA: TGTGCCAGCAGCTTAGTATCCGGGAACACTGAAGCTTTCTTT
CDR3: CASSLVSGNTEAFF

D: TRBD1
J: TRBJ1-1
size: NA
V: TRBV5-1
DNA: TGCGCCAGCAGCTTAACAGGGGATGGGAACACTGAAGCTTTCTTT
CDR3: CASSLTGDGNTEAFF

D: NA
J: TRBJ2-3
size: NA
V: TRBV10-1
DNA: TGCGCCAGGACGGCAGGAGGGATACCACCCACAGATACGCAGTATTTT
CDR3: CARTAGGIPPTDTQYF

D: NA
J: TRBJ1-5
size: NA
V: TRBV4-2
DNA: TGTGCCAGCAGCCAGCCTGATGACAGGAATCAGCCCCAGCATTTT
CDR3: CASSQPDDRNQPQHF

D: NA
J: TRBJ2-5
size: NA
V: TRBV6-2/TRBV6-3
DNA: TGTGCCAGCAGTCAGGAGACCCAGTACTTC
CDR3: CASSQETQYF

D: TRBD1
J: TRBJ1-1
size: NA
V: TRBV5-1
DNA: TGCGCCAGCAGCTTGGGAGGACAGGGATCCACTGAAGCTTTCTTT
CDR3: CASSLGGQGSTEAFF

D: TRBD1
J: TRBJ1-6
size: NA
V: TRBV2
DNA: TGTGCCAGCAGTGAAGGGACAGGGGTGCGATCACCCCTCCACTTT
CDR3: CASSEGTGVRSPLHF

D: NA
J: TRBJ1-3
size: NA
V: TRBV10-3
DNA: TGTGCCATCAGAGGGGAATCTGGAAACACCATATATTTT
CDR3: CAIRGESGNTIYF

D: NA
J: TRBJ2-7
size: NA
V: TRBV13
DNA: TGTGCCAGCAGCGCCGGACTCACCTACGAGCAGTACTTC
CDR3: CASSAGLTYEQYF

D: NA
J: TRBJ2-1
size: NA
V: TRBV7-3
DNA: TGTGCCAGCAGCTTTCAGGGAACAACCTCCTACAATGAGCAGTTCTTC
CDR3: CASSFQGTTSYNEQFF

D: NA
J: TRBJ2-5
size: NA
V: TRBV3-1/TRBV3-2
DNA: TGTGCCAGCAGCCAAGGAGGACTTAGGGATCTGGAGACCCAGTACTTC
CDR3: CASSQGGLRDLETQYF

D: NA
J: TRBJ1-1
size: NA
V: TRBV25-1
DNA: TGTGCCAGCAGTGACGGGTTTCGGGGGGCGTCCACTTTCTTT
CDR3: CASSDGFRGASTFF

D: NA
J: TRBJ1-6
size: NA
V: TRBV5-1
DNA: TGCGCCAGCAGCTTGGGACAGCTAGGGAATTCACCCCTCCACTTT
CDR3: CASSLGQLGNSPLHF

D: NA
J: TRBJ1-2
size: NA
V: TRBV5-1
DNA: TGCGCCAGCAGCATGGGGGTAGGGGCCTATGGCTACACCTTC
CDR3: CASSMGVGAYGYTF

D: NA
J: TRBJ1-5
size: NA
V: TRBV29-1
DNA: TGCAGCGTAGGGAAAGGGGGGGATCAGCCCCAGCATTTT
CDR3: CSVGKGGDQPQHF

D: TRBD1
J: TRBJ1-4
size: NA
V: TRBV15
DNA: TGTGCCACCAGCAGACGCCGGGACAGCCCTAAACTGTTTTTT
CDR3: CATSRRRDSPKLFF

D: TRBD1
J: TRBJ1-5
size: few
V: TRBV2
DNA: TGTGCCAGCAGAAGGACAGGCTCTGGTTATCAGCCCCAGCATTTT
CDR3: CASRRTGSGYQPQHF

D: NA
J: TRBJ1-3
size: few
V: TRBV9
DNA: TGTGCCAGCAGCGGGGCAGGGGAGTTAATTGGAAACACCATATATTTT
CDR3: CASSGAGELIGNTIYF

D: TRBD2
J: TRBJ2-7
size: NA
V: TRBV28
DNA: TGTGCCAGCAGTTTACTAGCGGGGGGCCGCTTAGGGGAGCAGTACTTC
CDR3: CASSLLAGGRLGEQYF

D: TRBD1
J: TRBJ1-5
size: NA
V: TRBV30
DNA: TGTGCCTTCACAGGGGGACGCGGTCAGCCCCAGCATTTT
CDR3: CAFTGGRGQPQHF

D: TRBD2
J: TRBJ2-5
size: once
V: TRBV5-6
DNA: TGTGCCAGCAGCTTGGAGGGCGGGGGAAAGGAGACCCAGTACTTC
CDR3: CASSLEGGGKETQYF

D: TRBD1
J: TRBJ1-2
size: NA
V: TRBV3-1/TRBV3-2
DNA: TGTGCCAGCAGCCATAAGACAGGGAGCGGCTACACCTTC
CDR3: CASSHKTGSGYTF

D: TRBD1
J: TRBJ1-6
size: once
V: TRBV6-5
DNA: TGTGCCAGCAGACCGCCTCGACAGGGGACTTCACCCCTCCACTTT
CDR3: CASRPPRQGTSPLHF